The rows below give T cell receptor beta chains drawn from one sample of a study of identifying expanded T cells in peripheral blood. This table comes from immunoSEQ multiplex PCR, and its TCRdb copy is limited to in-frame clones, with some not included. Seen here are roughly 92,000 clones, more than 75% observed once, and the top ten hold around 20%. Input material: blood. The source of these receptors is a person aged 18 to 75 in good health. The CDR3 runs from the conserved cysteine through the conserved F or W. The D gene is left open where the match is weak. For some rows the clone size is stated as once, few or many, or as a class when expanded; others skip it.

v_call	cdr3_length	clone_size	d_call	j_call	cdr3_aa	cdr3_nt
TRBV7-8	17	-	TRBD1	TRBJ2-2	CASSPLGGQGNTGELFF	TGTGCCAGCAGCCCCCTGGGGGGACAGGGGAACACCGGGGAGCTGTTTTTT
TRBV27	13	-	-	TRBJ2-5	CASSYTYQETQYF	TGTGCCAGCAGTTACACGTACCAAGAGACCCAGTACTTC
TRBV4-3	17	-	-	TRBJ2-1	CASSQDRGPWTYNEQFF	TGCGCCAGCAGCCAAGATAGGGGTCCATGGACCTACAATGAGCAGTTCTTC
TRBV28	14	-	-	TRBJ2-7	CASTRWGQTYEQYF	TGTGCCAGCACCCGATGGGGGCAGACCTACGAGCAGTACTTC
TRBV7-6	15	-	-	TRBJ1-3	CASSSGTTEGNTIYF	TGTGCCAGCAGCTCAGGGACGACGGAGGGAAACACCATATATTTT
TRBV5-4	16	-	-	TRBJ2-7	CASSLGGTFSSYEQYF	TGTGCCAGCAGCTTGGGGGGCACTTTCTCCTCCTACGAGCAGTACTTC
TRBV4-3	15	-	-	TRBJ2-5	CASSQVFAGVETQYF	TGCGCCAGCAGCCAAGTATTCGCAGGGGTGGAGACCCAGTACTTC
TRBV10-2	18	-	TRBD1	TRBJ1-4	CASSGTQGAMAFNEKLFF	TGCGCCAGCAGCGGAACACAGGGGGCCATGGCATTTAATGAAAAACTGTTTTTT
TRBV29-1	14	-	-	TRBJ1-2	CSVGRTDPGYGYTF	TGCAGCGTCGGAAGGACGGACCCAGGCTATGGCTACACCTTC
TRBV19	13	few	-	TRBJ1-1	CASNGQGNTEAFF	TGTGCCAGTAACGGCCAGGGGAACACTGAAGCTTTCTTT
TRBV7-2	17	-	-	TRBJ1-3	CASSLGRGSSSGNTIYF	TGTGCCAGCAGCCTCGGGAGAGGCTCAAGCTCTGGAAACACCATATATTTT
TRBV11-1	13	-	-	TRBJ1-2	CASSFRADYGYTF	TGTGCCAGCAGCTTCCGGGCCGACTATGGCTACACCTTC
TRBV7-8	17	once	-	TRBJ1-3	CASSLLTGPLGGNTIYF	TGTGCCAGCAGCTTGCTAACGGGGCCGTTAGGTGGAAACACCATATATTTT
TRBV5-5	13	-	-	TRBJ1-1	CASSLVSGTEAFF	TGTGCCAGCAGCTTGGTGTCGGGGACTGAAGCTTTCTTT
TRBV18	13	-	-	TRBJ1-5	CASSPELSQPQHF	TGTGCCAGCTCACCAGAGCTTTCCCAGCCCCAGCATTTT
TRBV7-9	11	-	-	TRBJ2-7	CASSLWMEQYF	TGTGCCAGCAGCCTCTGGATGGAGCAGTACTTC
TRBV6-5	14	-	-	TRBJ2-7	CASSGWGSSYEQYF	TGTGCCAGCAGTGGATGGGGGAGCTCCTACGAGCAGTACTTC
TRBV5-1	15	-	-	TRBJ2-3	CASSFSGARTDTQYF	TGCGCCAGCAGCTTCTCAGGGGCGCGCACAGATACGCAGTATTTT
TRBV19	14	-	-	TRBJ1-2	CASSIAGRNYGYTF	TGTGCCAGTAGTATTGCGGGGCGTAACTATGGCTACACCTTC
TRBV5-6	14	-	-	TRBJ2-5	CASSLVWGLETQYF	TGTGCCAGCAGCTTGGTTTGGGGGCTCGAGACCCAGTACTTC
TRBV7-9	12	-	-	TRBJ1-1	CASSKIRAEAFF	TGTGCCAGCAGTAAAATACGGGCTGAAGCTTTCTTT
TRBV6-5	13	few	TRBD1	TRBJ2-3	CASSGQGTDTQYF	TGTGCCAGCAGCGGACAGGGGACAGATACGCAGTATTTT
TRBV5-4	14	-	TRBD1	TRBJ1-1	CASSLATGGSEAFF	TGTGCCAGCAGCTTGGCGACAGGGGGCTCTGAAGCTTTCTTT
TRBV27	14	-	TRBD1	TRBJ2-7	CASSPGTGVYEQYF	TGTGCCAGCTCCCCCGGGACAGGGGTTTACGAGCAGTACTTC
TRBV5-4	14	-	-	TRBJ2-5	CASTSGTRQETQYF	TGTGCCAGCACCTCCGGAACTAGACAAGAGACCCAGTACTTC
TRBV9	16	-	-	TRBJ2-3	CASSVGPNPSTDTQYF	TGTGCCAGCAGCGTAGGACCAAACCCCAGCACAGATACGCAGTATTTT
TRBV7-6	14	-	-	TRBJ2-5	CASSLMEGPETQYF	TGTGCCAGCAGCTTAATGGAAGGGCCGGAGACCCAGTACTTC
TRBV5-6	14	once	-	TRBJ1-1	CASSFGGPNTEAFF	TGTGCCAGCAGCTTCGGGGGGCCGAACACTGAAGCTTTCTTT
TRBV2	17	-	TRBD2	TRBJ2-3	CASSATGTSGEGDTQYF	TGTGCCAGCAGTGCAACCGGGACTAGCGGGGAAGGGGATACGCAGTATTTT
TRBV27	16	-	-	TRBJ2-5	CASSSWDKDGRETQYF	TGTGCCAGCAGTTCCTGGGACAAGGATGGTAGAGAGACCCAGTACTTC
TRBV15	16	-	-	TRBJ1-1	CATSRDLPALNTEAFF	TGTGCCACCAGCAGAGATTTACCCGCTTTGAACACTGAAGCTTTCTTT